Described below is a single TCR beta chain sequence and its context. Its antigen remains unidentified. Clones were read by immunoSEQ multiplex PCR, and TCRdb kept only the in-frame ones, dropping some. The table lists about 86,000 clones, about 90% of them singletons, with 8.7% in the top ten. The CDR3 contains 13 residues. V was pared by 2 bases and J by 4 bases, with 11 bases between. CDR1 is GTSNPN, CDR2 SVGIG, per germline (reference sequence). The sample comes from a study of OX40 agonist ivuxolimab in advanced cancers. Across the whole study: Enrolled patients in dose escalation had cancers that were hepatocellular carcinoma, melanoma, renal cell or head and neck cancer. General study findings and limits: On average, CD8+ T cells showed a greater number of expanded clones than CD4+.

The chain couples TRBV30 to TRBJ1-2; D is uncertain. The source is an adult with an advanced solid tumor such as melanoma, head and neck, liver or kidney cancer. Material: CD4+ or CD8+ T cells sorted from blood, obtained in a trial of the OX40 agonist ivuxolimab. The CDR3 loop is CAWSSGPLYGYTF. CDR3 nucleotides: TGTGCCTGGAGTTCAGGACCCCTCTATGGCTACACCTTC.